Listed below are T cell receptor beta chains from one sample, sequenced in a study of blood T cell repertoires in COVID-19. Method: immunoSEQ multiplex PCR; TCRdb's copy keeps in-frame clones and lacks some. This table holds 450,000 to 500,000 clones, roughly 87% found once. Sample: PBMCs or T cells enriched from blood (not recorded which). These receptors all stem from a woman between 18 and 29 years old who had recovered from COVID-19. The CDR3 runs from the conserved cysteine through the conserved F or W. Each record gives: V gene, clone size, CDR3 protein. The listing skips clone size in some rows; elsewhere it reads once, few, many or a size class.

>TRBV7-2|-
CASSPLAGGLNTDTQYF
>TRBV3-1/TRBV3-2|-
CASSQETQGTEAFF
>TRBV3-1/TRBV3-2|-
CASSLLTGELFF
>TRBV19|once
CASTLGRGGDTQYF
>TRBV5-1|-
CASSSGQGAKNTEAFF
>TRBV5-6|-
CASSLGGDREAYEQYF
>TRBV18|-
CASSSRTGSTDTQYF
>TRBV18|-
CASALQGGNSPLHF
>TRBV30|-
CAWSPSGGADTQYF
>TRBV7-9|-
CASSLPSMDIAAYEQYF
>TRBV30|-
CAWSPGQEGSTEAFF
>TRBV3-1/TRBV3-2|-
CASSQDLQGTGELFF
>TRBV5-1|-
CASSFEPGQGTDTQYF
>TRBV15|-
CATSRGTGSEGYTF
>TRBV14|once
CASRGLGSPLHF
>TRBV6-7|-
CASSYPDCKGGYTF
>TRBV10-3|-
CATLAGGTDTQYF
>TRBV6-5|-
CASSSTGAPSDEKLFF
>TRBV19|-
CASSLRGPLAEAFF
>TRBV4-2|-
CASSQDTGQGAFGYTF
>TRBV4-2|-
CASSQDRTANTEAFF
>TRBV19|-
CASSISDILSYEQYF
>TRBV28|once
CASSSWTGATYEQYF
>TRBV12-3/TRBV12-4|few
CASSQGPGFDYTF
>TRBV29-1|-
CSALHTNTGELFF
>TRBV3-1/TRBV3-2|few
CASSPPLNYGYTF
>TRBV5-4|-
CASSLAGRASHPSLTDTQYF
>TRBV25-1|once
CASSSRGHSGNTIYF
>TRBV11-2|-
CASSSLRGANTEAFF
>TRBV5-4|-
CASSNPQANYGYTF
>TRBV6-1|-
CASSEAVTGDYGYTF
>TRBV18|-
CASSPESTPFTSTVEAFF
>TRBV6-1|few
CASSEDRGSTDTQYF
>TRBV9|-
CASSVVRGEGKNTEAFF
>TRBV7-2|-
CASSPNSDRVYYEQYF
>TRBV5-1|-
CASIRGDDNSEQFF
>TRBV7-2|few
CASSRRIGGENYGYTF
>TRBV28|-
CASSSIGQAGTNYGYTF